This TCR beta chain derives from a study of beta chain features in type 1 diabetes listed by TCRdb under 2018. About the investigation overall: Mean age, gender distribution, total cell number and subset yield did not differ between patients and healthy donors. Regulatory and stem cell-like memory subsets were isolated from only 8 patients and about eight healthy donors, whereas naive and central memory subsets came from all 30 or so donors. In the study, TCRB repertoires of sorted circulating CD4+ T cell subsets from recently diagnosed type 1 diabetes patients were compared with those of matched healthy donors. A total of over 90,000,000 sorted cells were examined across all samples, and a strong correlation was observed between cell number per subset and RNA yield. The study at large found these results: Shorter templates might be favored by PCR, yet because patient and control samples were amplified and corrected together, any such skew would affect both groups equally. Patients with type 1 diabetes made fewer insertions and deleted more nucleotides at VDJ recombination sites, implying thymic rearrangement abnormalities. Because cDNA was sequenced instead of genomic DNA, activated cells with high expression could be over-represented, although the groups did not differ in activation or CD3 levels. Type 1 diabetes patients showed a moderate but significant shortening of TCRB CDR3 length in all four CD4+ subsets. HLA sub-analyses involved small numbers of individuals, so any influence of HLA type on TCRB rearrangement remained unresolved. The naive, central memory and regulatory TCRB repertoires appeared to resemble one another more closely among patients than among healthy donors.

A single peripheral blood draw of around 0.11 L on average was collected from each donor into heparinised tubes. A BD FACSAria II and a panel including CD45RO, CCR7, CD25, CD127, CD95 and CD27 were used to sort naive, central memory, regulatory and stem cell-like memory CD4+ T cells. All sorted populations exceeded 98% purity. PBMCs were isolated immediately by Lymphoprep density gradient centrifugation and stained directly without culture. So that batch effects would be minimized, each experiment stained and sorted samples in pairs, pairing one healthy donor with one patient. In regard to this clone: Its cognate antigen has yet to be identified. No per-base quality is available; no much larger clone lies one base away.

The CDR3 sequence holds 14 residues, the cysteine and phenylalanine included. Of all the DNA, just the CDR3 is kept, 42 bases in frame from base 1. Trimming costs V 1 base and J 5 bases, and their ends lie 11 bases apart. The germline V gene (reference sequence) specifies LNHNV as CDR1 and YYDKDF as CDR2. The entire amount of isolated RNA was reverse transcribed using the High Capacity cDNA Reverse Transcription Kit, so the sequenced TCRB transcripts were expressed ones. Deep immunoSEQ sequencing was performed on naive, central memory and regulatory T cell samples, with an average of approximately 4 million total reads per sample. Sorted cells were lysed in RLT buffer, and RNA was extracted using DNase-treated RNeasy Micro or Mini kits according to cell number. To prevent cross-contamination, every cell subset was processed on its own, while patient and healthy donor samples were processed together. Using the immunoSEQ multiplex PCR, TCRB sequences were amplified from cDNA into 87-bp fragments spanning the CDR3 region. Sequencing of the amplicons was performed on the Illumina HiSeq platform. The authors' pipeline ran thus. PCR bias was corrected computationally using synthetic template baselines, and reads within Hamming distance 2 were collapsed, with unmergeable singletons discarded. Reads were aligned against IMGT so that V, D and J genes, CDR3 length and insertions or deletions at six rearrangement sites could be assigned. Within each subset, clonotype counts were normalized to sorted cell number, and only after that were true diversity and Gini coefficients computed with the tcR R package. The overlap coefficient, calculated on TCRB nucleotide sequences, was used to quantify repertoire sharing. Out-of-frame TCRB sequences from naive cells were analyzed to stand in for the pre-selection repertoire. TCRdb re-hosts the immuneACCESS table, in-frame sequences only. Its copies lack some clones; in the studies checked, an unresolved V gene accounts for under half of them, and the cause for the rest is not known. The V and J calls and clone size come from that table; D and trimming were worked out from the DNA. The sample contains around 690,000 clones, over 10% of them found a single time. In total, the top ten clones hold around 0.12% of the sample.

The material sequenced was naive CD4+ T cells from blood. The cell subset or site label on this specimen signifies: true naive CD4+ T cells. The sequence came from a man under 40 with type 1 diabetes. The chain employs TRBV15 and TRBJ1-1; D gene: possibly TRBD1, on 5 matching bases. The CDR3 in this case is CATSRGSEGTEAFF. Read as DNA, the sequence is TGTGCCACCAGCAGAGGATCGGAGGGGACTGAAGCTTTCTTT.